This TCR beta chain was captured by sequencing in a study of blood T cells in healthy people across ages. At the level of the study: About one barcoded beta molecule per two T cells was the capture yield of template switching.

Per germline, CDR1 SGHAT and CDR2 FQNNGV. Deletions cut 4 bases from V and 7 bases from J, with 17 bases between. There are 15 residues in the CDR3. A second PCR, run for about 7 to 11 cycles, used a sample-barcoded 5' primer plus a J-beta primer mix. Every individual sample yielded 3 million or more paired-end reads (each containing CDR3). TCRdb used MiXCR to reprocess the 5' RACE reads, holding one entry per CDR3 protein. Of around 1,500,000 distinct CDR3 sequences in the sample, about 28% are singletons; the top ten hold roughly 8%. A remark on this clonotype: The antigen remains undetermined.

General study results and limits: Comparison with aged donors showed that long-lived donors had more naive CD4+ cells and higher diversity.

Around 9.5 milliliters of peripheral blood were drawn from each donor. The clonotype comes from a woman under 40 in good health. The material sequenced was blood. V is TRBV11-2 and J is TRBJ2-1; D is tentatively TRBD1 or TRBD2 (7 bases each). In nucleotides, the CDR3 is TGTGCCAGCAGCTATTTCCGACAGGGAGGGAATGAGCAGTTCTTC. Protein sequence: CASSYFRQGGNEQFF.